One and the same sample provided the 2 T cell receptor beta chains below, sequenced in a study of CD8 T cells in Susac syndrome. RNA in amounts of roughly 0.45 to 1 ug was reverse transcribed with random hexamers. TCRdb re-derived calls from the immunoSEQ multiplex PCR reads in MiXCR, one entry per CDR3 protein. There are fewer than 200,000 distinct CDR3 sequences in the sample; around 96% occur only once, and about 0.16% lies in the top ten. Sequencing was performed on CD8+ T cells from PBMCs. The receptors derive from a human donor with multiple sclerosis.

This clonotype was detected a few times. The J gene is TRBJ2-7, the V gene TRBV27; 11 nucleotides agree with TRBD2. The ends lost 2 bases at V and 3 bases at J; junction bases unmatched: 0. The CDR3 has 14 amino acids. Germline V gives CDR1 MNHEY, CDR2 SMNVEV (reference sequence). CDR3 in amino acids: CASSLGTSGYEQYF. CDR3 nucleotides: TGTGCCAGCAGTTTAGGGACTAGCGGCTACGAGCAGTACTTC.

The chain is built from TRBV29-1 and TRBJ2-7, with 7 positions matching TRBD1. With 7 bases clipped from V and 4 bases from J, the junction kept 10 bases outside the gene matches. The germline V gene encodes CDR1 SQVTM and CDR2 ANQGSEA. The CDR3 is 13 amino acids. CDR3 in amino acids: CSALREGAYEQYF. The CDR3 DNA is TGCAGCGCCCTAAGAGAGGGGGCGTACGAGCAGTACTTC.